These 29 T cell receptor beta chains came from one sample sequenced in a study of monozygotic twins with inflammatory bowel disease. For each CDR3 protein, TCRdb gives one entry from its re-call of the 5' RACE reads, without DNA. The sample includes a few hundred thousand distinct CDR3 sequences. Sequences were obtained from blood. The receptor source for this set is a human donor with ulcerative colitis or Crohn's disease, or a healthy co-twin of an affected twin (not recorded which).

The chain couples TRBV20-1 to TRBJ2-2; TCRdb gives TRBD1 as the D gene, but with no DNA this cannot be confirmed. The germline gives CDR1 DFQATT, CDR2 SNEGSKA (reference sequence). The CDR3 has 15 amino acids. CDR3 loop: CSAKPGQGYTGELFF.

The V call is TRBV20-1, the J call TRBJ1-2. Germline V gives CDR1 DFQATT, CDR2 SNEGSKA (reference sequence). This CDR3 is 15 amino acids long. CDR3 sequence: CSVGTGAIVSDGYTF.

The chain combines TRBV11-3 with TRBJ2-1; TCRdb's D gene call, TRBD1, goes unchecked for lack of DNA. This CDR3 has 15 amino acids. CDR1 is SGHNT and CDR2 is YENEEA in the germline V gene. CDR3 sequence reads: CASSRGRTGVNEQFF. Using reference TRBV11-3 and TRBJ2-1 for the parts outside the CDR3, the full variable domain is EAGVVQSPRYKIIEKKQPVAFWCNPISGHNTLYWYLQNLGQGPELLIRYENEEAVDDSQLPKDRFSAERLKGVDSTLKIQPAELGDSAVYLCASSRGRTGVNEQFFGPGTRLTVL.

The chain combines TRBV5-1 with TRBJ2-3. Germline V gene lookup returns CDR1 SGHRS and CDR2 YFSETQ. The CDR3 extends over 12 amino acids. The CDR3 loop is CASSGSTDTQYF.

The V and J genes are TRBV6-1 and TRBJ1-5; TCRdb lists TRBD1, though no DNA is available to test this call. CDR3 length: 16 residues. Germline V gene data show CDR1 as MNHNS and CDR2 as SASEGT. CDR3 in amino acids: CASSGDSGGDNQPQHF.

The chain combines TRBV3-1 with TRBJ1-1; checking the TCRdb D call of TRBD1 is not possible without DNA. CDR3 length: 14 amino acids. Looked up from germline, CDR1 is LGHDT and CDR2 is YNNKEL (reference sequence). The CDR3 sequence is CASSPKTGNTEAFF.

The chain recombines TRBV7-8 with TRBJ2-7; TCRdb's D call of TRBD2 is untestable without DNA. Germline-derived CDR1 and CDR2 are SGHVS and FQNEAQ. This CDR3 spans 14 amino acids. CDR3 loop: CASRPKGLNYEQYF.

This chain joins TRBV5-1 and TRBJ2-7; the D call from TCRdb, TRBD2, cannot be confirmed without DNA. Germline CDR1 SGHRS, CDR2 YFSETQ. The CDR3 length is 15 residues. The CDR3 loop reads CASSSGTSGAEKQYF. The full variable domain, in which reference TRBV5-1 and TRBJ2-7 provide the parts outside the CDR3, is KAGVTQTPRYLIKTRGQQVTLSCSPISGHRSVSWYQQTPGQGLQFLFEYFSETQRNKGNFPGRFSGRQFSNSRSEMNVSTLELGDSALYLCASSSGTSGAEKQYFGPGTRLTVT.

The genes are TRBV7-9 and TRBJ1-4. This CDR3 has 16 amino acids. CDR1 SEHNR and CDR2 FQNEAQ come from the germline V gene (reference sequence). CDR3: CASSLGADSAGEKLFF.

The J gene is TRBJ2-6, the V gene TRBV9. The CDR3 runs to 13 residues. Germline lookup yields CDR1 SGDLS and CDR2 YYNGEE. CDR3 sequence reads: CASGSSGANVLTF.

This chain joins TRBV10-2 and TRBJ2-3; without DNA, the TCRdb call of TRBD1 cannot be checked. The germline CDR1 and CDR2 sequences are WSHSY and SAAADI. This CDR3 has 14 amino acids. CDR3 region: CASSESTGGGTQYF.

The chain uses TRBV12-3 or TRBV12-4 and TRBJ1-1. This CDR3 has 14 residues. The CDR3 sequence: CASSLRTEGTEAFF.

The J gene is TRBJ2-3, the V gene TRBV7-2; as DNA is missing, the TRBD1 call by TCRdb cannot be tested. CDR3 length equals 13 residues. CDR1 is SGHTA and CDR2 is FQGNSA in the germline V gene. This chain's CDR3 is CASSGQGTDTQYF.

The chain employs TRBV2 and TRBJ2-1; TCRdb's assignment of TRBD1 cannot be checked, as there is no DNA. Per germline, CDR1 SNHLY and CDR2 FYNNEI. The CDR3 has 13 amino acids. CDR3 loop: CASRVAGANEQFF.

The CDR3: CASRSQGAINSPLHF. The chain has TRBV28 and TRBJ1-6; TCRdb's D call of TRBD1 is untestable without DNA. The germline gives CDR1 MDHEN, CDR2 SYDVKM. The CDR3 totals 15 residues.

The chain combines TRBV6-7 with TRBJ2-2. TRBV6-7 is recorded as an ORF, its role being uncertain. CDR3 size: 14 residues. The CDR3 sequence: CASKPSCRLGELFF.

The chain is built from TRBV28 and TRBJ2-4; TCRdb indicates TRBD2, and absent DNA this call remains unverified. The CDR3 consists of 11 residues. Per germline, CDR1 MDHEN and CDR2 SYDVKM. CDR3 sequence reads: CASSSLRGPYF. Filled out from reference TRBV28 and TRBJ2-4, the complete variable domain reads DVKVTQSSRYLVKRTGEKVFLECVQDMDHENMFWYRQDPGLGLRLIYFSYDVKMKEKGDIPEGYSVSREKKERFSLILESASTNQTSMYLCASSSLRGPYFGAGTRLSVL.

The rearrangement joins TRBV27 to TRBJ2-7; TCRdb's D call of TRBD1 is untestable without DNA. Germline V gives CDR1 MNHEY, CDR2 SMNVEV (reference sequence). CDR3 length: 13 residues. This CDR3 reads CASSFDSYYEQYF.

V and J are TRBV27 and TRBJ1-5. The CDR3 consists of 15 residues. Germline V gives CDR1 MNHEY, CDR2 SMNVEV (reference sequence). The CDR3 here is CASSRKEGYNQPQHF.

The chain is built from TRBV6-2 or TRBV6-3 and TRBJ2-3; TCRdb lists TRBD2, though no DNA is available to test this call. The germline V gene has CDR1 MNHEY and CDR2 SVGEGT. The CDR3 length is 15 residues. This chain's CDR3 is CASSDRRDSTDTQYF.

The V and J genes are TRBV19 and TRBJ2-1. Germline CDR1 is LNHDA and CDR2 is SQIVND (reference sequence). The CDR3 covers 17 residues. CDR3 protein: CASSIRRWQSSYNEQFF.

The rearrangement links TRBV7-6 to TRBJ2-5; TCRdb's assignment of TRBD2 cannot be checked, as there is no DNA. The CDR3 length is 14 residues. Germline V CDR1 and CDR2: SGHVS, FNYEAQ. The CDR3 protein is CASSLEWREKTQYF.

Here the CDR3 reads CASSTPSSNQPQHF. The V call is TRBV19, the J call TRBJ1-5. The CDR3 covers 14 residues. From germline, CDR1 is LNHDA and CDR2 SQIVND (reference sequence).

V is TRBV20-1 and J is TRBJ2-4; TCRdb calls TRBD2, which cannot be checked without DNA. Germline loops: CDR1 DFQATT, CDR2 SNEGSKA (reference sequence). The CDR3 loop spans 15 amino acids. CDR3 sequence reads: CSAGETSRSKNIQYF.

This chain connects TRBV2 to TRBJ2-2; there is no DNA to check the TCRdb D call of TRBD2. Germline CDR1 and CDR2: SNHLY and FYNNEI. The CDR3 sequence is 16 residues long. The CDR3 here is CASKIRGRAGTGELFF.

The CDR3 loop reads CSVRTGSLYGYTF. This sequence joins TRBV29-1 and TRBJ1-2; no DNA is available, so the TRBD1 call from TCRdb remains unchecked. CDR3 length: 13 amino acids. Germline loops: CDR1 SQVTM, CDR2 ANQGSEA.

The chain uses TRBV20-1 and TRBJ1-2; lacking DNA, the TRBD1 call made by TCRdb goes unchecked. The CDR3 sequence is 13 residues long. Germline V lookup: CDR1 DFQATT, CDR2 SNEGSKA (reference sequence). CDR3 sequence: CSARRRRADGYTF.

The gene calls are TRBV28 and TRBJ2-3; TCRdb selects TRBD1, and the lack of DNA leaves this call unchecked. Germline-derived CDR1 and CDR2 are MDHEN and SYDVKM. This CDR3 region has 19 residues. The CDR3 reads CASSVWILEGAVGTDTQYF.

The chain couples TRBV4-3 to TRBJ2-3; the D call from TCRdb, TRBD2, cannot be confirmed without DNA. Looked up from germline, CDR1 is LGHNA and CDR2 is YSLEER. This CDR3 has 15 residues. The CDR3 spells CASSQGTSGRNTQYF.